This T cell receptor beta chain emerged from a study of T cell responses to AZD1222 COVID-19 vaccine. TCRdb's copy holds only in-frame clones and misses some; the assay was immunoSEQ multiplex PCR. The sample lists some 120,000 clones; about 91% were seen once. Study-wide points: Spike-wide vaccine-associated CD4 TCRs dominated at 160-218 and 743-854. All repertoire sampling was performed exclusively after the peak T cell response. Clonal diversity may have been underestimated, and the donors were mostly white British, with more females than males.

This clone was observed a few times. Its target is not known. Deletions cut 5 bases from V and 2 bases from J, with 14 bases between. The V gene's germline CDR1 is SGHAT and CDR2 FQNNGV. The CDR3 loop spans 15 amino acids. This receptor was taken from an adult in good health. The input for sequencing was peripheral blood, taken on day 0 of AZD1222 vaccination. The chain couples TRBV11-2 to TRBJ2-3; TRBD2 might be the D (6 bases). CDR3 sequence reads: CASSGGTPPTDTQYF. CDR3 DNA: TGTGCCAGCAGCGGGGGGACCCCACCCACAGATACGCAGTATTTT.